These T cell receptor beta chains were read from a single sample in a study of tumor-infiltrating lymphocytes in primary liver carcinoma. Via MiXCR, TCRdb re-called the multiplex PCR reads, giving one row per CDR3 protein. The sample has 95,000 to 150,000 distinct CDR3 sequences; less than 80% are singletons. The sample taken for sequencing was liver tumor tissue from sampling region 1. All receptors come from a woman aged 60-75 years with primary liver carcinoma and hepatitis B virus infection. Each CDR3 is given with its conserved first and last residue. Fields, in order: V gene, D gene, J gene, CDR3 protein. The D gene is left open where the match is weak.

v_gene: TRBV29-1
d_gene: .
j_gene: TRBJ2-2
CDR3aa: CSVEVRNTGELFF

v_gene: TRBV11-2
d_gene: TRBD2
j_gene: TRBJ2-1
CDR3aa: CASSTIAGTHEQFF

v_gene: TRBV10-3
d_gene: .
j_gene: TRBJ1-6
CDR3aa: CASGYRLDNSPLHF

v_gene: TRBV5-5
d_gene: .
j_gene: TRBJ1-1
CDR3aa: CASSFGPRGNTEAFF

v_gene: TRBV11-3
d_gene: .
j_gene: TRBJ2-1
CDR3aa: CADSSRGARTIGNEQFF

v_gene: TRBV6-6
d_gene: .
j_gene: TRBJ1-1
CDR3aa: CASSQTVTEAFF

v_gene: TRBV10-1
d_gene: TRBD1
j_gene: TRBJ2-1
CDR3aa: CASSPGQGGSYNEQFF

v_gene: TRBV28
d_gene: TRBD1
j_gene: TRBJ2-7
CDR3aa: CASSELQGARYEQYF

v_gene: TRBV6-7
d_gene: .
j_gene: TRBJ2-2
CDR3aa: CASSFPVGSETTGELFF

v_gene: TRBV12-3/TRBV12-4
d_gene: .
j_gene: TRBJ1-4
CDR3aa: CASSLWPLNEKLFF

v_gene: TRBV6-6
d_gene: .
j_gene: TRBJ1-2
CDR3aa: CASSYSPGRSSNYGYTF

v_gene: TRBV11-2
d_gene: TRBD2
j_gene: TRBJ2-3
CDR3aa: CACRLVGGRGYSSTDTQYF

v_gene: TRBV28
d_gene: TRBD2
j_gene: TRBJ2-2
CDR3aa: CASTQAGVGDTGELFF

v_gene: TRBV7-9
d_gene: .
j_gene: TRBJ2-2
CDR3aa: CAGSSSLRRRSGELFF

v_gene: TRBV28
d_gene: TRBD1
j_gene: TRBJ1-3
CDR3aa: CASSRDSPGNTIYF

v_gene: TRBV7-7
d_gene: .
j_gene: TRBJ2-5
CDR3aa: CASSLGGGTIQETQYF

v_gene: TRBV12-3/TRBV12-4
d_gene: .
j_gene: TRBJ2-3
CDR3aa: CVSSLSRGVATQYF

v_gene: TRBV5-4
d_gene: .
j_gene: TRBJ1-2
CDR3aa: CASSPGSYGYIF

v_gene: TRBV5-4
d_gene: .
j_gene: TRBJ2-2
CDR3aa: CASSPTGAGDLFF

v_gene: TRBV29-1
d_gene: TRBD2
j_gene: TRBJ2-4
CDR3aa: CSVGTGGYIQYF

v_gene: TRBV5-8
d_gene: TRBD1
j_gene: TRBJ2-3
CDR3aa: CASSLGSGGITDTQYF

v_gene: TRBV11-2
d_gene: .
j_gene: TRBJ2-7
CDR3aa: CASNLRPGEQYF

v_gene: TRBV6-6
d_gene: .
j_gene: TRBJ2-6
CDR3aa: CASSMQGAGANLLTF

v_gene: TRBV29-1
d_gene: TRBD2
j_gene: TRBJ2-1
CDR3aa: CSVGLAGLYNEQFF

v_gene: TRBV11-2
d_gene: TRBD1
j_gene: TRBJ2-7
CDR3aa: CASSPSDRVYEQYF

v_gene: TRBV4-2
d_gene: .
j_gene: TRBJ2-2
CDR3aa: CASSPRLDPVGEMFF

v_gene: TRBV11-3
d_gene: TRBD2
j_gene: TRBJ2-3
CDR3aa: CASILREGGADTQYF

v_gene: TRBV29-1
d_gene: .
j_gene: TRBJ1-4
CDR3aa: CSVGSLGSEKLFF

v_gene: TRBV5-1
d_gene: TRBD1
j_gene: TRBJ1-4
CDR3aa: CASSGRGQASNEKLFF

v_gene: TRBV28
d_gene: .
j_gene: TRBJ2-1
CDR3aa: CASRLYGEQFF

v_gene: TRBV11-2
d_gene: TRBD2
j_gene: TRBJ2-1
CDR3aa: CVSNWTSGGEQFF

v_gene: TRBV12-3/TRBV12-4
d_gene: TRBD2
j_gene: TRBJ2-7
CDR3aa: CASSVGVGRQRGAYEQYF

v_gene: TRBV6-4
d_gene: .
j_gene: TRBJ2-2
CDR3aa: CANSNGVSGMSGELFF

v_gene: TRBV28
d_gene: .
j_gene: TRBJ2-5
CDR3aa: CASRAQKGLTETQYF

v_gene: TRBV11-2
d_gene: TRBD1
j_gene: TRBJ2-1
CDR3aa: CASSLDPRGSEQFF

v_gene: TRBV11-2
d_gene: .
j_gene: TRBJ2-2
CDR3aa: CVSSFDRTGELFF

v_gene: TRBV11-2
d_gene: TRBD2
j_gene: TRBJ2-5
CDR3aa: CASSFGLEGGLGTQYF

v_gene: TRBV7-9
d_gene: .
j_gene: TRBJ2-5
CDR3aa: CVSSFLGSATQETQYF

v_gene: TRBV5-3
d_gene: .
j_gene: TRBJ1-5
CDR3aa: CARSYDPNQPQHF

v_gene: TRBV29-1
d_gene: .
j_gene: TRBJ1-2
CDR3aa: CSAPSATNYDYTF

v_gene: TRBV4-2
d_gene: TRBD2
j_gene: TRBJ2-7
CDR3aa: CASSRVQREGSYEQYF

v_gene: TRBV29-1
d_gene: TRBD1
j_gene: TRBJ2-6
CDR3aa: CSAGTGCVTGANVLTF

v_gene: TRBV28
d_gene: .
j_gene: TRBJ2-3
CDR3aa: CASSFHHRRNSDTQYF

v_gene: TRBV11-2
d_gene: TRBD2
j_gene: TRBJ2-1
CDR3aa: CASSLGLVAGGPIEQLF

v_gene: TRBV29-1
d_gene: .
j_gene: TRBJ1-5
CDR3aa: CSVEESGGNQPQHF

v_gene: TRBV6-1
d_gene: .
j_gene: TRBJ2-5
CDR3aa: CANTRTALQETQYF

v_gene: TRBV13
d_gene: .
j_gene: TRBJ2-5
CDR3aa: CAGSLGRQTQYF

v_gene: TRBV12-3/TRBV12-4
d_gene: TRBD1
j_gene: TRBJ1-1
CDR3aa: CASSLAGTGRVDTEAFF

v_gene: TRBV11-2
d_gene: .
j_gene: TRBJ2-5
CDR3aa: CASSRGAETQYF

v_gene: TRBV5-4
d_gene: TRBD2
j_gene: TRBJ2-1
CDR3aa: CTSSPSVTSSYNEHFF

v_gene: TRBV12-3/TRBV12-4
d_gene: .
j_gene: TRBJ1-2
CDR3aa: CASSRERYGYTF

v_gene: TRBV14
d_gene: TRBD2
j_gene: TRBJ2-5
CDR3aa: CASSPRGRGETQYF

v_gene: TRBV5-5
d_gene: .
j_gene: TRBJ2-1
CDR3aa: CASSLARSFGSRGEQFF

v_gene: TRBV29-1
d_gene: TRBD2
j_gene: TRBJ2-5
CDR3aa: CSLEGLKTQYF

v_gene: TRBV28
d_gene: .
j_gene: TRBJ1-5
CDR3aa: CASRTRIDQPQHF

v_gene: TRBV6-5
d_gene: TRBD1
j_gene: TRBJ2-1
CDR3aa: CASMLTGDSSYNEQFF

v_gene: TRBV10-3
d_gene: .
j_gene: TRBJ1-3
CDR3aa: CATRTEHGSSGNTIYF

v_gene: TRBV11-2
d_gene: .
j_gene: TRBJ2-3
CDR3aa: CASSPEGQGRGTDTQYF